This TCR beta chain was captured in a study of early T cells in non-severe SARS-CoV-2 infection. Background on the study: The chains were unpaired, and the sequenced material was bulk RNA from unsorted whole blood.

This clonotype showed up many times. Its antigen remains unknown. The study's findings and limits: The matching step, a VDJdb search, favored anti-spike CD8 responses and missed private and CD4 specificities.

Each cDNA molecule carried a unique molecular identifier. Using its own MiXCR run on the 5' RACE reads, TCRdb lists one record per CDR3 protein. The profile shows about 83,000 distinct CDR3 sequences, about 12% of them singletons. Sequenced input: whole blood. This clonotype was obtained from an adult who was a healthcare worker with PCR-confirmed SARS-CoV-2 infection or an uninfected control (not recorded which).

CDR3 bases: TGTGCCAGCTCACCGACAGGGGCCATGAACACTGAAGCTTTCTTT. Its translation is CASSPTGAMNTEAFF. The chain uses TRBV18 and TRBJ1-1, with 8 bases fitting TRBD1. The CDR3 extends over 15 amino acids. Trimming cost V 3 bases and J 0 bases; bases outside gene matches: 3. CDR1 KGHSH and CDR2 LQKENI come from the germline V gene. The full variable domain, completed using reference TRBV18 and TRBJ1-1, is NAGVMQNPRHLVRRRGQEARLRCSPMKGHSHVYWYRQLPEEGLKFMVYLQKENIIDESGMPKERFSAEFPKEGPSILRIQQVVRGDSAAYFCASSPTGAMNTEAFFGQGTRLTVV.